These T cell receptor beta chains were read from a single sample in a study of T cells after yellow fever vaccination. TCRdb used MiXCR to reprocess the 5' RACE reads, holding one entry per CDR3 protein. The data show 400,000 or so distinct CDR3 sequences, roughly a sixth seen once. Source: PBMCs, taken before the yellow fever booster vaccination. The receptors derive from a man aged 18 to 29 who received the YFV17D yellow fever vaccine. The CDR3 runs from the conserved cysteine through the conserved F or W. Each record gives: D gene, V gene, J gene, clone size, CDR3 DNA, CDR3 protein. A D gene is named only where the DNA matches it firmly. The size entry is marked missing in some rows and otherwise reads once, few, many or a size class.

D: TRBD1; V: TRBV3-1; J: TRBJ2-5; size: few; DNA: TGTGCCAGCAGCCAAGCATGGGACAGCGGTTCGGAGACCCAGTACTTC; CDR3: CASSQAWDSGSETQYF
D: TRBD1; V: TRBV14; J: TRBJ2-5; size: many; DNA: TGTGCCAGCAGCCAAGGGGGACAGCAAGAGACCCAGTACTTC; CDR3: CASSQGGQQETQYF
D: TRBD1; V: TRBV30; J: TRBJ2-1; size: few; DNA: TGTGCCCTCCAACGGACAGGGGGCATTATGGAGGAGCAGTTCTTC; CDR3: CALQRTGGIMEEQFF
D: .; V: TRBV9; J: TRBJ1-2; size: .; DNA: TGTGCCAGCACGGGAGGCAGGGCCGATGGCTACACCTTC; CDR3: CASTGGRADGYTF
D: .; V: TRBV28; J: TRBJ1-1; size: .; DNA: TGTGCCAGCAGATGGGGGACCATAAACACTGAAGCTTTCTTT; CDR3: CASRWGTINTEAFF
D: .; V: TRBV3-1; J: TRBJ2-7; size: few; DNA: TGTGCCAGCCGGGCGGAGGGGGGCTCCTACGAGCAGTACTTC; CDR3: CASRAEGGSYEQYF
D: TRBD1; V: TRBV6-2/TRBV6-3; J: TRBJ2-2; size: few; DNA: TGTGCCAGCAGTGAGTGGACAGGAAAGTCCGGGGAGCTGTTTTTT; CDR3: CASSEWTGKSGELFF
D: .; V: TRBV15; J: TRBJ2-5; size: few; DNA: TGTGCCACCAGCCTTGGCATGGAGACCCAGTACTTC; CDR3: CATSLGMETQYF
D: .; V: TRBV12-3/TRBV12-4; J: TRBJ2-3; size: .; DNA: TGTGCCAGCAGTCCCAGCCTCCGGGCCGAGGCAGATACGCAGTATTTT; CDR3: CASSPSLRAEADTQYF
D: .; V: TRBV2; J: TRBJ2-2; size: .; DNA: TGTGCCAGCAGTACGTCCGACCTCACTCCTACCGGGGAGCTGTTTTTT; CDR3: CASSTSDLTPTGELFF
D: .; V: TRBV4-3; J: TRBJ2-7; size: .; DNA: TGCGCCAGCAGCCAAGATTTCGTGATCCCTTACTACGAGCAGTACTTC; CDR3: CASSQDFVIPYYEQYF
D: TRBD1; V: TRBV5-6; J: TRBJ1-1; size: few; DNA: TGTGCCAGCAGCCCGGGGACAGCCCTTGAAGCTTTCTTT; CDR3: CASSPGTALEAFF
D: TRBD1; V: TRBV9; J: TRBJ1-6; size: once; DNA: TGTGCCAGCAGCTTAGGACAGGGGAGCAATTCACCCCTCCACTTT; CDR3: CASSLGQGSNSPLHF
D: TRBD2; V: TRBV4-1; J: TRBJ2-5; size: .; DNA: TGCGCCAGCAGCCAGCTGCAGCGGGGGATCCAAGAGACCCAGTACTTC; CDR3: CASSQLQRGIQETQYF
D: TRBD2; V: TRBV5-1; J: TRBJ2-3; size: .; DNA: TGCGCCAGCAGCTTGGGTAGCGGGGGGCTTTCCACAGATACGCAGTATTTT; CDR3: CASSLGSGGLSTDTQYF
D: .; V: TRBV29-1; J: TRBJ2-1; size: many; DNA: TGCAGCGTTGATGGGGGGGCTAGGAATGAGCAGTTCTTC; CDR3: CSVDGGARNEQFF
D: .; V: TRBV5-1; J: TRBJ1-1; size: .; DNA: TGCGCCAGCAGCTTGGTGGTGGCCACGGACGTTTGGGGCACTGAAGCTTTCTTT; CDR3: CASSLVVATDVWGTEAFF
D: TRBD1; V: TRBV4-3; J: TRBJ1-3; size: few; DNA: TGCGCCAGCAGCCCCAGGACAGGGGATTCTGGAAACACCATATATTTT; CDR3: CASSPRTGDSGNTIYF
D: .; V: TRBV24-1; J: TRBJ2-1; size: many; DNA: TGTGCCACCAGGGACAGTTCCTACAATGAGCAGTTCTTC; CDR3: CATRDSSYNEQFF
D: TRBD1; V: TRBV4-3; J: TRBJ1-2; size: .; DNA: TGCGCCAGCAGCCAAACTACAGGGGGTGGCGGCTACACCTTC; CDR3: CASSQTTGGGGYTF
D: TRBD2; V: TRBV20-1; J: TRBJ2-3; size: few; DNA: TGCAGTGCTCCTAGCGGGGGGGCGACAGATACGCAGTATTTT; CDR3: CSAPSGGATDTQYF
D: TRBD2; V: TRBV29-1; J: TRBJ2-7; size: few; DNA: TGCAGCGTTGTCAGACCTAGCGGAGGCGAGCAGTACTTC; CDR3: CSVVRPSGGEQYF
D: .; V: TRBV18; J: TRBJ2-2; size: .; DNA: TGTGCCAGCTCACCAAGGCGGAACACCGGGGAGCTGTTTTTT; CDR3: CASSPRRNTGELFF
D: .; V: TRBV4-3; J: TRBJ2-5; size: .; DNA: TGCGCCAGCAGCCAAGAGCGTACTAGCTGGGAGACCCAGTACTTC; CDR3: CASSQERTSWETQYF
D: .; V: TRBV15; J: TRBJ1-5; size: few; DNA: TGTGCCACCAGCAGCCCGATGGCCCGCGGCAATCAGCCCCAGCATTTT; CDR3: CATSSPMARGNQPQHF
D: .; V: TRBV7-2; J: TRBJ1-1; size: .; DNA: TGTGCCAGCAGCGAAGAACAGGGCCCGTTGAACACTGAAGCTTTCTTT; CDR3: CASSEEQGPLNTEAFF
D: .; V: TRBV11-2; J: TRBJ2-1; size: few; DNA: TGTGCCAGCAGCTTAATTGGCAATGAGCAGTTCTTC; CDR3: CASSLIGNEQFF
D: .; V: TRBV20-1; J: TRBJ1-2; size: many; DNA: TGCAGTGGGGGGTGGGTCCCGACCTATGGCTACACCTTC; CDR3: CSGGWVPTYGYTF
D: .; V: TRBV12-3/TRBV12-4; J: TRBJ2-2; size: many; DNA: TGTGCCAGCAGTCCCTATATCGCCGGGGAGCTGTTTTTT; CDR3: CASSPYIAGELFF
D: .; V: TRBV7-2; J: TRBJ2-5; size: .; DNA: TGTGCCAGCAGCTGGAAGCGGGCAGAGACCCAGTACTTC; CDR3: CASSWKRAETQYF
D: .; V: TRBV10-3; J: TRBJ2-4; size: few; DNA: TGTGCCATCATCCAGGGTAGACCCAAAAACATTCAGTACTTC; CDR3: CAIIQGRPKNIQYF
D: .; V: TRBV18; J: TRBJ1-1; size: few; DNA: TGTGCCAGCTCACCATTAAGCGATATGAACACTGAAGCTTTCTTT; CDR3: CASSPLSDMNTEAFF
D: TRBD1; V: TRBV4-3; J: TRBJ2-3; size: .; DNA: TGCGCCAGCAGCCAAGAGAATTACAGGGGGGCAGATACGCAGTATTTT; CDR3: CASSQENYRGADTQYF
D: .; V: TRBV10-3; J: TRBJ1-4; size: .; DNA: TGTGCCATCTCCGCAGCAGCAACTAATGAAAAACTGTTTTTT; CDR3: CAISAAATNEKLFF
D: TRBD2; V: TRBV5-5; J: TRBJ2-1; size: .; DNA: TGTGCCAGCAGCTTGTGGGGTTCTAGCGGGGGGGTCGATGAGCAGTTCTTC; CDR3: CASSLWGSSGGVDEQFF
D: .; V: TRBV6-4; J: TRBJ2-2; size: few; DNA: TGCTGGGGGATTACCCGCCGTCGCCTGTCGACCGGGGAGCTGTTTTTT; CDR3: CWGITRRRLSTGELFF
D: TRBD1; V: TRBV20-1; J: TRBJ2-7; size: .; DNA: TGCAGTGCTAGCGGACAGGGGAACGAGCAGTACTTC; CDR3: CSASGQGNEQYF
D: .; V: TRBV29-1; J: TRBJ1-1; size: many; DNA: TGCAGCGTTGGAAACACTGAAGCTTTCTTT; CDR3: CSVGNTEAFF
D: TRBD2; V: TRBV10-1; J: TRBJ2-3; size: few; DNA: TGCGCCAGCAGTGATTCGGGGGGGTCCACAGATACGCAGTATTTT; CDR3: CASSDSGGSTDTQYF
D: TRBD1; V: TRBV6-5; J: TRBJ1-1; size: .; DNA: TGTGCCAGCAGTAGACAGGGGATCACTGAAGCTTTCTTT; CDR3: CASSRQGITEAFF
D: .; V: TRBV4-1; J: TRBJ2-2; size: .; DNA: TGCGCCAGCAGCCAAGGGTGGGGGCCTGACGGGGAGCTGTTTTTT; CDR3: CASSQGWGPDGELFF
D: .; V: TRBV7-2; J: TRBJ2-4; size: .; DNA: TGTGCCAGCAGCCTAAGGCGGGGTCTAACCAAAAACATTCAGTACTTC; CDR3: CASSLRRGLTKNIQYF
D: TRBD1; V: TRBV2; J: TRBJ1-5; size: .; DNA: TGTGCCAGCAACGGACAGGGCAATCAGCCCCAGCATTTT; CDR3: CASNGQGNQPQHF
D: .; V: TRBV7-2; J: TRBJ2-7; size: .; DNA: TGTGCCAGCAGTCCTACTCCGGGGGCCTCCTACGAGCAGTACTTC; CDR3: CASSPTPGASYEQYF
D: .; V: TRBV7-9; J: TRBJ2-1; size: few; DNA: TGTGCCAGCAGCTTAACCAGGACCGCCTACAATGAGCAGTTCTTC; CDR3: CASSLTRTAYNEQFF
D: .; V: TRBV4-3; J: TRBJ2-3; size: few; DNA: TGCGCCAGCAGCCCAGAACGAGGGGGCACAGATACGCAGTATTTT; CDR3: CASSPERGGTDTQYF
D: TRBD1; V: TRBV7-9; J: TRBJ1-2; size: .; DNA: TGTGCCAGCAGCTTAGCCGGGACAGGGGTCATGAAGGACTATGGCTACACCTTC; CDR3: CASSLAGTGVMKDYGYTF
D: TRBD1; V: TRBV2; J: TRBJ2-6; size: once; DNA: TGTGCCAGCAGTCAGGGGGTAGACTCTGGGGCCAACGTCCTGACTTTC; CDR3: CASSQGVDSGANVLTF
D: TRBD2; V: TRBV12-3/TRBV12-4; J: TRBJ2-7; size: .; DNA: TGTGCCAGCAGTTTTCAGGCGGGGGGCGAGCAGTACTTC; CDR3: CASSFQAGGEQYF
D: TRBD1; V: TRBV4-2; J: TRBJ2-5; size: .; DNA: TGTGCCAGCAGCCGAAGGACAGGGAGCCAAGAGACCCAGTACTTC; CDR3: CASSRRTGSQETQYF